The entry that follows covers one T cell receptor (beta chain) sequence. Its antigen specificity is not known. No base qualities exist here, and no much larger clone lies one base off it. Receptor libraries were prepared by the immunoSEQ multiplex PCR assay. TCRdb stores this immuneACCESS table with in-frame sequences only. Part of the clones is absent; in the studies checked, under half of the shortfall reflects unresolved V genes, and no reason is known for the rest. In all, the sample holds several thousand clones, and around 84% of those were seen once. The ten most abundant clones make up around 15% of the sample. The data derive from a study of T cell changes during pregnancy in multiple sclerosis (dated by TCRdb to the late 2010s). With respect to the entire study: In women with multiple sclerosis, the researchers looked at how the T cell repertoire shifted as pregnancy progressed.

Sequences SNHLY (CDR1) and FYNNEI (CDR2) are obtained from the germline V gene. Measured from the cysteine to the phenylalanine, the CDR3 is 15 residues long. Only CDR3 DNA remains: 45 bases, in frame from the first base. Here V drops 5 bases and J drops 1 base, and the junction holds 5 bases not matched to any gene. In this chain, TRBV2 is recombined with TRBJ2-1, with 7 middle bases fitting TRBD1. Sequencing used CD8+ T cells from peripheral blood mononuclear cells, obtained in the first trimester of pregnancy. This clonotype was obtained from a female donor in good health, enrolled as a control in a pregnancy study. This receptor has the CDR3 CASSSNRGSYNEQFF. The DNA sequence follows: TGTGCCAGCAGTAGTAACAGGGGATCCTACAATGAGCAGTTCTTC. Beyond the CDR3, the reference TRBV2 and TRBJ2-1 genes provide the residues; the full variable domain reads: EPEVTQTPSHQVTQMGQEVILRCVPISNHLYFYWYRQILGQKVEFLVSFYNNEISEKSEIFDDQFSVERPDGSNFTLKIRSTKLEDSAMYFCASSSNRGSYNEQFFGPGTRLTVL.